The 21 T cell receptor beta chains reported below all come from one sample, sequenced in a study of cytomegalovirus exposure and HLA in healthy donors. PCR was performed using 60 Vbeta and 13 Jbeta primers. Generated by immunoSEQ multiplex PCR, the TCRdb table keeps only in-frame clones and is missing some. The sample lists around 100,000 clones; around four fifths were seen once. The sample was PBMCs. Receptors originate from a woman under 30 in good health and CMV-seropositive.

The chain carries TRBV6-5 and TRBJ2-5, with D possibly being TRBD1 (6 bases). Per the germline V gene, CDR1 is MNHEY and CDR2 is SVGAGI. V lost 6 bases and J 1 base, leaving 15 bases between the germline ends. The CDR3 extends over 15 amino acids. The CDR3 reads CASSHLEDSQETQYF. CDR3 DNA: TGTGCCAGCAGCCACCTGGAGGACAGCCAAGAGACCCAGTACTTC.

This chain connects TRBV28 to TRBJ1-5, with D maybe TRBD1 (6 bases). V was clipped by 6 bases and J by 5 bases, with 17 bases between them. There are 15 residues in the CDR3. Germline loops: CDR1 MDHEN, CDR2 SYDVKM. The chain's CDR3 is CASRAGTLNDQPQHF. The DNA for the CDR3 is TGTGCCAGCAGGGCCGGGACACTTAATGATCAGCCCCAGCATTTT.

The rearrangement links TRBV5-4 to TRBJ2-5; TRBD2 matches at 8 bases. Germline assignment: CDR1 SGHNT and CDR2 YYREEE (reference sequence). The CDR3 loop spans 16 amino acids. V lost 0 bases, J lost 2 bases, and 6 bases stayed unmatched. CDR3 loop: CASSLAPGGTQETQYF. The CDR3, as DNA: TGTGCCAGCAGCTTGGCCCCGGGGGGGACACAAGAGACCCAGTACTTC.

The chain joins TRBV19 to TRBJ2-5; 9 nucleotides line up with TRBD2. This CDR3 is built from 15 residues. The ends lost 4 bases at V and 5 bases at J; junction bases unmatched: 8. Germline loops: CDR1 LNHDA, CDR2 SQIVND (reference sequence). CDR3 sequence: CASSTGTSLVETQYF. CDR3 DNA sequence: TGTGCCAGTAGTACGGGGACTAGCCTGGTCGAGACCCAGTACTTC.

V and J are TRBV25-1 and TRBJ2-1, with 9 positions matching TRBD1. The germline V gene has CDR1 MGHDK and CDR2 SYGVNS. Trimming cost V 2 bases and J 3 bases; bases outside gene matches: 5. The CDR3 covers 16 residues. CDR3 nucleotides: TGTGCCAGCAGTGAAGTACCGGGACAGGGCTACAATGAGCAGTTCTTC. It is translated as CASSEVPGQGYNEQFF.

This clone was counted only a few times. The chain links TRBV7-3 to TRBJ2-5, with 7 bases fitting TRBD1. Germline CDR1 SGHTA, CDR2 FQGTGA. The length of the CDR3 is 14 residues. After removal of 0 bases from V and 11 bases from J, the junction contained 9 bases not matched to a gene. CDR3 amino acids: CASSLTGTVGEQYF. The CDR3 DNA reads as TGTGCCAGCAGCTTAACGGGGACAGTGGGGGAGCAGTACTTC.

J is TRBJ2-7 and V is TRBV6-1; the D gene is possibly TRBD1 (6 bases). Germline V gene sequence: CDR1 MNHNS, CDR2 SASEGT. The CDR3 has 14 residues. Deletions cut 6 bases from V and 3 bases from J, with 15 bases between. CDR3 coding DNA: TGTGCCAGCAGCGCCTTACAGGGTTACTACGAGCAGTACTTC. Translation gives CASSALQGYYEQYF.

The chain uses TRBV10-3 and TRBJ2-5, with TRBD1 identical over 7 bases. Trimming removed 8 bases from V and 1 base from J; junction bases left unmatched: 1. CDR3 length equals 12 residues. Germline CDR1 and CDR2: ENHRY and SYGVKD. CDR3 sequence reads: CAIGTVQETQYF. In nucleotides, the CDR3 is TGTGCCATCGGGACAGTCCAAGAGACCCAGTACTTC.

The chain joins TRBV30 to TRBJ1-5; D remains unclear. V dropped 2 bases and J dropped 9 bases, with 11 bases sitting between them. Germline CDR1 and CDR2: GTSNPN and SVGIG (reference sequence). The length of the CDR3 is 12 residues. CDR3 nucleotide sequence: TGTGCCTGGAGTAGTAGCACTCGGCCCCAGCATTTT. Amino acid sequence: CAWSSSTRPQHF.

The chain carries TRBV19 and TRBJ2-6; 9 nucleotides line up with TRBD2. After removal of 5 bases from V and 0 bases from J, the junction contained 17 bases not matched to a gene. The V gene's germline CDR1 is LNHDA and CDR2 SQIVND (reference sequence). The CDR3 is 21 residues long. CDR3 loop: CASSEGWISSGAFSGANVLTF. The CDR3 nucleotides are TGTGCCAGTAGTGAGGGTTGGATCTCTAGCGGGGCCTTCTCTGGGGCCAACGTCCTGACTTTC.

This chain uses TRBV7-9 with TRBJ1-1; D may be TRBD1 (5 bases). CDR3 length: 11 amino acids. Per germline, CDR1 SEHNR and CDR2 FQNEAQ (reference sequence). The germline V and J ends were trimmed by 1 base and 11 bases, with 8 bases remaining between them. The DNA of the CDR3 is TGTGCCAGCAGCTTAGTAGCAGGGGCTTTCTTT. This translates into CASSLVAGAFF. Combining the CDR3 with reference TRBV7-9 and TRBJ1-1 gives the whole variable domain DTGVSQNPRHKITKRGQNVTFRCDPISEHNRLYWYRQTLGQGPEFLTYFQNEAQLEKSRLLSDRFSAERPKGSFSTLEIQRTEQGDSAMYLCASSLVAGAFFGQGTRLTVV.

This clone was seen just once. The CDR3 protein is CATSTEMDIPEAFF. The CDR3 nucleotides read TGTGCCACCAGCACCGAAATGGACATTCCTGAAGCTTTCTTT. The chain is built from TRBV15 and TRBJ1-1; D is perhaps TRBD1 (5 bases). This CDR3 is built from 14 residues. V lost 4 bases, J lost 6 bases, and 15 bases lay in between. Germline lookup yields CDR1 LNHNV and CDR2 YYDKDF (reference sequence).

The gene calls are TRBV6-1 and TRBJ1-2; D is unresolved. The CDR3 runs 15 residues. Germline loops: CDR1 MNHNS, CDR2 SASEGT. Trimming pared 0 bases from V and 5 bases from J, leaving 13 bases between. The CDR3 loop reads CASSEAEASVYGYTF. The CDR3 nucleotides read TGTGCCAGCAGTGAAGCGGAAGCCAGCGTATATGGCTACACCTTC.

The chain combines TRBV9 with TRBJ2-2; TRBD2 aligns across 8 bases. The CDR3 is made up of 15 amino acids. V shed 4 bases, J shed 7 bases, and the junction held 9 bases outside the gene matches. Germline V gives CDR1 SGDLS, CDR2 YYNGEE. The CDR3 region is CASSPGGTLGGELFF. CDR3 nucleotide sequence: TGTGCCAGCAGCCCGGGGGGGACTTTGGGCGGGGAGCTGTTTTTT. Based on the CDR3 plus reference TRBV9 and TRBJ2-2, the full variable domain is DSGVTQTPKHLITATGQRVTLRCSPRSGDLSVYWYQQSLDQGLQFLIQYYNGEERAKGNILERFSAQQFPDLHSELNLSSLELGDSALYFCASSPGGTLGGELFFGEGSRLTVL.

The V and J genes are TRBV18 and TRBJ2-7, with a possible D match to TRBD2 (5 bases). Germline assignment: CDR1 KGHSH and CDR2 LQKENI. The CDR3 sequence is 15 residues long. The V end was cut by 1 base, the J end by 2 bases, with 12 bases between. CDR3 sequence (DNA): TGTGCCAGCTCACCACGCAATAGCGACCCCTACGAGCAGTACTTC. It codes for CASSPRNSDPYEQYF. The variable domain in full, with the rest retrieved from reference TRBV18 and TRBJ2-7, is NAGVMQNPRHLVRRRGQEARLRCSPMKGHSHVYWYRQLPEEGLKFMVYLQKENIIDESGMPKERFSAEFPKEGPSILRIQQVVRGDSAAYFCASSPRNSDPYEQYFGPGTRLTVT.

The chain joins TRBV5-8 to TRBJ2-7; 7 positions match TRBD1. V shed 4 bases and J 3 bases; nucleotides not matched to a gene: 10. The CDR3 consists of 15 residues. The germline gives CDR1 SGHTS, CDR2 YDEGEE. The CDR3 region has the DNA TGTGCCAGCAGCCTGGACAGGTATAGGGACTACGAGCAGTACTTC. Its translation is CASSLDRYRDYEQYF.

This clone has a handful of counts. The chain links TRBV7-8 to TRBJ1-2; D possibly corresponds to TRBD1 (6 bases). Germline V CDR1 and CDR2: SGHVS, FQNEAQ. V lost 1 base, J lost 8 bases, and 14 bases lay in between. This CDR3 is 14 amino acids long. Here the CDR3 reads CASSLEQGLGGYTF. CDR3 nucleotide sequence: TGTGCCAGCAGCTTAGAACAGGGACTAGGCGGCTACACCTTC.

The chain couples TRBV27 to TRBJ1-1; 8 bases are a match to TRBD1. This CDR3 contains 22 residues. With 5 bases clipped from V and 1 base from J, the junction kept 27 bases outside the gene matches. The germline gives CDR1 MNHEY, CDR2 SMNVEV (reference sequence). CDR3 in amino acids: CASSPIGRWETGAGTRNTEAFF. The CDR3 DNA follows: TGTGCCAGCAGTCCGATCGGACGGTGGGAGACAGGGGCAGGGACGAGGAACACTGAAGCTTTCTTT.

V and J are TRBV19 and TRBJ2-1; D might be TRBD1 (5 bases). Germline values: CDR1 LNHDA, CDR2 SQIVND (reference sequence). The CDR3 consists of 15 residues. The V and J ends lost 3 bases and 7 bases respectively, with 16 bases between them. The CDR3 loop reads CASSIGTLSGNEQFF. DNA of the CDR3: TGTGCCAGTAGTATCGGAACGCTTTCAGGGAATGAGCAGTTCTTC.

This clone was picked up a small number of times. The chain combines TRBV25-1 with TRBJ2-6; maybe TRBD2 (6 bases). Trimming took off 4 bases at V and 3 bases at J, with 16 bases between the two ends. CDR3 length: 17 residues. From germline, CDR1 is MGHDK and CDR2 SYGVNS. CDR3 protein: CASSARTGLYGANVLTF. The CDR3 coding sequence is TGTGCCAGCAGTGCCCGGACGGGACTCTATGGGGCCAACGTCCTGACTTTC.

The V gene is TRBV6-5, the J gene TRBJ1-1; D is perhaps TRBD1 (6 bases). Trimming left V 2 bases short and J 2 bases short, with 15 bases between. CDR3 length: 16 amino acids. Germline V CDR1 and CDR2: MNHEY, SVGAGI. This CDR3 reads CASSYTWTAVNTEAFF. Written as DNA, the CDR3 is TGTGCCAGCAGTTACACCTGGACAGCCGTAAACACTGAAGCTTTCTTT.